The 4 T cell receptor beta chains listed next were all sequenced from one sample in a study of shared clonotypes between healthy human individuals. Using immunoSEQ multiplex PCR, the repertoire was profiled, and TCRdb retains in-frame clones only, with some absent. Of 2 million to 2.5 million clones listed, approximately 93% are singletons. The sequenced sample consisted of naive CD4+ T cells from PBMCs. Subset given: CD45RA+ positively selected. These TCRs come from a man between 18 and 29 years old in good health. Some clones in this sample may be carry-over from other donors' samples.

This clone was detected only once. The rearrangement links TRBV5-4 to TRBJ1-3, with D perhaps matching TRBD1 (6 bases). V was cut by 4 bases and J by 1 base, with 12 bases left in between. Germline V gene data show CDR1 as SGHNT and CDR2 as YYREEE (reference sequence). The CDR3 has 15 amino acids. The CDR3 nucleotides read TGTGCCAGCAGCACAACGCAGGGGTCTGGAAACACCATATATTTT. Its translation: CASSTTQGSGNTIYF. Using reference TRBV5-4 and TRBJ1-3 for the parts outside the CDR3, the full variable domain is ETGVTQSPTHLIKTRGQQVTLRCSSQSGHNTVSWYQQALGQGPQFIFQYYREEENGRGNFPPRFSGLQFPNYSSELNVNALELDDSALYLCASSTTQGSGNTIYFGEGSWLTVV.

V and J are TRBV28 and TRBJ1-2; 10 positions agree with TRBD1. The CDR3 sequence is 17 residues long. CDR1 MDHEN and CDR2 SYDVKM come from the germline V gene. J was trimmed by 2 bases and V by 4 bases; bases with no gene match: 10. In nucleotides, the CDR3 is TGTGCCAGCAGTTCGCCGGGGGACAGGGGTGGCAACTATGGCTACACCTTC. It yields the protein CASSSPGDRGGNYGYTF.

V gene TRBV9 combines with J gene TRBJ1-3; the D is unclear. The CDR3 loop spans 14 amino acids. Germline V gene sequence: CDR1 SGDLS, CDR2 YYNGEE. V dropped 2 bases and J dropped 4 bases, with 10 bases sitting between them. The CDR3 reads CASSVSSGGNTIYF. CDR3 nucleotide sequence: TGTGCCAGCAGCGTTTCCAGTGGGGGAAACACCATATATTTT.

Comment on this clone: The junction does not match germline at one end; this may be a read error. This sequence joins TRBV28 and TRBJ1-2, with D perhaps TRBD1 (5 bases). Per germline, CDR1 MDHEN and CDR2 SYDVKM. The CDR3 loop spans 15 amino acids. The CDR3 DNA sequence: TGTGCGAGCAAGGGGACCCCGTCCACGCTACCTGGCTACACCTTC. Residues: CASKGTPSTLPGYTF.